Listed below are T cell receptor beta chains from one sample, sequenced in a study of control samples from healthy donors and cancer patients. TCRdb keeps only in-frame clones here, not all; method: immunoSEQ multiplex PCR. The sample holds 150,000 to 200,000 clones, around 88% seen once. The sequencing sample was made of blood. The receptors stem from a woman aged 25-40 years in good health. Both conserved end residues are part of each CDR3. The D gene is left open where the match is weak. Size tells how often a clone was seen (once, few, many) or the class of an expanded clone, and some rows leave it out.

v_call,clone_size,j_call,d_call,cdr3_aa,cdr3_nt
TRBV20-1,NA,TRBJ2-2,TRBD2,CSASGRANTGELFF,TGCAGTGCTAGTGGGAGGGCGAACACCGGGGAGCTGTTTTTT
TRBV9,NA,TRBJ2-4,NA,CASSNPGKPMDF,TGTGCCAGCAGCAACCCCGGGAAGCCGATGGACTTC
TRBV7-8,NA,TRBJ1-1,NA,CASSLQTRSGRTEAFF,TGTGCCAGCAGCTTACAGACCAGGAGTGGGCGCACTGAAGCTTTCTTT
TRBV2,NA,TRBJ2-5,NA,CASSEGQAYVMGTQYF,TGTGCCAGCAGTGAAGGGCAGGCTTACGTTATGGGGACCCAGTACTTC
TRBV5-1,NA,TRBJ2-7,TRBD1,CASSQGELYEQYF,TGCGCCAGCAGCCAGGGGGAACTTTACGAGCAGTACTTC
TRBV11-2,NA,TRBJ1-1,TRBD1,CASSPRQGLTEAFF,TGTGCCAGCAGCCCGCGACAGGGGTTGACTGAAGCTTTCTTT
TRBV7-9,NA,TRBJ2-3,TRBD2,CASSPGTSGGLYF,TGTGCCAGCAGCCCGGGGACTAGCGGCGGGTTGTATTTT
TRBV29-1,NA,TRBJ2-3,TRBD1,CSVEYAGGGTDTQYF,TGCAGCGTTGAATACGCAGGGGGCGGCACAGATACGCAGTATTTT
TRBV4-2,NA,TRBJ1-6,NA,CASSPGEANSPLHF,TGTGCCAGCAGCCCGGGAGAGGCTAATTCACCCCTCCACTTT
TRBV7-9,NA,TRBJ2-7,TRBD1,CASSPRQGASEQYF,TGTGCCAGCAGCCCTCGACAGGGGGCTAGCGAGCAGTACTTC
TRBV5-1,NA,TRBJ1-1,NA,CASSLSREAEAFF,TGCGCCAGCAGCTTAAGTCGGGAGGCTGAAGCTTTCTTT
TRBV5-1,NA,TRBJ2-3,NA,CASSLGGGGRTDTQYF,TGCGCCAGCAGCTTGGGTGGCGGGGGCCGCACAGATACGCAGTATTTT
TRBV5-1,NA,TRBJ2-1,TRBD2,CASSPTSGSYNEQFF,TGCGCCAGCAGCCCGACTAGCGGCTCCTACAATGAGCAGTTCTTC
TRBV6-5,NA,TRBJ1-3,NA,CASSLDRYHSGNTIYF,TGTGCCAGCAGTTTAGACAGATATCACTCTGGAAACACCATATATTTT
TRBV13,NA,TRBJ1-2,NA,CASSLNGAGYTF,TGTGCCAGCAGCCTCAACGGGGCCGGCTACACCTTC
TRBV20-1,NA,TRBJ1-2,TRBD1,CSADEGGRYTF,TGCAGTGCTGATGAAGGGGGCCGCTACACCTTC
TRBV19,NA,TRBJ2-6,NA,CASSTTGTGANVLTF,TGTGCCAGTAGCACTACAGGGACTGGGGCCAACGTCCTGACTTTC
TRBV6-5,NA,TRBJ1-4,NA,CASGQGKNEKLFF,TGTGCCAGTGGCCAGGGAAAGAATGAAAAACTGTTTTTT
TRBV2,NA,TRBJ2-3,TRBD2,CASGVAGTSTDTQYF,TGTGCCAGCGGAGTAGCGGGGACTAGCACAGATACGCAGTATTTT
TRBV29-1,NA,TRBJ1-4,NA,CSVTSGGRGEKLFF,TGCAGCGTGACCTCCGGGGGGCGCGGTGAAAAACTGTTTTTT
TRBV7-9,NA,TRBJ2-5,NA,CASSKPPAGIGMTQYF,TGTGCCAGCAGCAAACCCCCCGCGGGGATCGGAATGACCCAGTACTTC
TRBV5-1,NA,TRBJ1-1,NA,CASSLRRMGTEAFF,TGCGCCAGCAGCCTAAGGAGAATGGGCACTGAAGCTTTCTTT
TRBV5-4,NA,TRBJ2-3,NA,CASSFGTDTQYF,TGTGCCAGCAGCTTCGGCACAGATACGCAGTATTTT
TRBV5-6,NA,TRBJ2-3,TRBD2,CASSSQLVAGGFTQYF,TGTGCCAGCAGCTCGCAGCTGGTGGCGGGGGGTTTTACGCAGTATTTT
TRBV9,NA,TRBJ1-3,NA,CASSPNGNTIYF,TGTGCCAGCAGCCCAAATGGAAACACCATATATTTT
TRBV7-9,NA,TRBJ1-1,TRBD1,CASSPGQGVNTEAFF,TGTGCCAGCAGCCCGGGACAGGGGGTAAACACTGAAGCTTTCTTT
TRBV29-1,once,TRBJ2-1,NA,CSVEGYDFSSRNEQFF,TGCAGCGTTGAAGGGTACGACTTCTCCTCCCGCAATGAGCAGTTCTTC
TRBV29-1,NA,TRBJ1-5,NA,CSVGQGNQPQHF,TGCAGCGTTGGGCAGGGCAATCAGCCCCAGCATTTT
TRBV19,NA,TRBJ1-3,NA,CASSIKGQGFGNTIYF,TGTGCCAGTAGTATAAAGGGCCAGGGCTTCGGAAACACCATATATTTT
TRBV7-2,NA,TRBJ1-5,NA,CASSSAGTRQPQHF,TGTGCCAGCAGCTCGGCAGGGACGCGTCAGCCCCAGCATTTT
TRBV11-2,NA,TRBJ2-5,NA,CASSLGGPETQYF,TGTGCCAGCAGCTTAGGAGGGCCGGAGACCCAGTACTTC
TRBV5-4,NA,TRBJ1-2,TRBD1,CASSSGQLNYGYTF,TGTGCCAGCAGCTCGGGACAGCTTAACTATGGCTACACCTTC